Shown below are 20 T cell receptor beta chains from a single sample sequenced in a study of blood T cell repertoires in COVID-19. Produced via immunoSEQ multiplex PCR; TCRdb's table is partial and in-frame only. The data show around 89,000 clones, about 78% seen once. Sequences were obtained from peripheral blood. These receptors all stem from a woman older than 75 with acute or convalescent COVID-19.

V and J are TRBV10-3 and TRBJ2-7, with 7 bases fitting TRBD2. Germline CDR1 is ENHRY and CDR2 is SYGVKD. The V segment lost 2 bases and the J segment 1 base; nucleotides outside the gene matches: 2. The CDR3 consists of 14 residues. In nucleotides, the CDR3 is TGTGCCATCAGTGAGAAGGGAGGGTCCTACGAGCAGTACTTC. It encodes CAISEKGGSYEQYF.

The V call is TRBV7-2, the J call TRBJ1-1; 8 nucleotides align to TRBD1. Germline CDR1 is SGHTA and CDR2 is FQGNSA. The CDR3 is made up of 15 amino acids. V lost 1 base, J lost 7 bases, and 8 bases stayed unmatched. In DNA, the CDR3 is TGTGCCAGCAGCTTAGTGGCAGGGGGCCGGATTGAAGCTTTCTTT. It yields the protein CASSLVAGGRIEAFF. The full variable domain, its missing parts supplied by reference TRBV7-2 and TRBJ1-1, is GAGVSQSPSNKVTEKGKDVELRCDPISGHTALYWYRQSLGQGLEFLIYFQGNSAPDKSGLPSDRFSAERTGGSVSTLTIQRTQQEDSAVYLCASSLVAGGRIEAFFGQGTRLTVV.

This chain joins TRBV12-1 and TRBJ1-4; TRBD1, the table's D call, was not compared with the DNA. TRBV12-1 has pseudogene status. This CDR3 has 16 residues. The CDR3 DNA follows: TGTGCCAGCAGTTCGGACAGGGACGCAACTAATGAAAAACTGTTTTTT. It translates to CASSSDRDATNEKLFF.

J is TRBJ2-2 and V is TRBV5-6; 7 bases match TRBD1. The germline V gene encodes CDR1 SGHDT and CDR2 YYEEEE. V lost 4 bases to trimming and J lost 2 bases; unmatched junction nucleotides: 5. The CDR3 has 15 amino acids. CDR3 coding DNA: TGTGCCAGCAGCCGACAGGGATATAACACCGGGGAGCTGTTTTTT. Translated: CASSRQGYNTGELFF.

The chain employs TRBV27 and TRBJ1-2; TRBD1 matches at 10 bases. Trimming cost V 5 bases and J 4 bases; bases outside gene matches: 7. Germline V gene sequence: CDR1 MNHEY, CDR2 SMNVEV (reference sequence). CDR3 length: 15 amino acids. The CDR3 coding sequence is TGTGCCAGCAGTCTTTACCGGGACAGGGGCTATGGCTACACCTTC. It codes for CASSLYRDRGYGYTF.

CDR3 DNA sequence: TGTGCCACCAGCAGAGTGGTTCAGACTGAAGCTTTCTTT. Amino acid sequence: CATSRVVQTEAFF. V is TRBV15 and J is TRBJ1-1; unclear D gene. The CDR3 sequence is 13 residues long. Trimming pared 1 base from V and 5 bases from J, leaving 8 bases between. Germline V lookup: CDR1 LNHNV, CDR2 YYDKDF (reference sequence).

This clone appeared a single time. The chain combines TRBV7-9 with TRBJ1-2; a weak D match, TRBD1 (6 bases). The CDR3 runs to 12 residues. Germline V gene lookup returns CDR1 SEHNR and CDR2 FQNEAQ (reference sequence). V was pared by 5 bases and J by 7 bases, with 11 bases between. CDR3 residues: CASSTEQGGYTF. In DNA form, the CDR3 reads TGTGCCAGCAGCACGGAACAGGGTGGCTACACCTTC.

The V and J genes are TRBV12-3 or TRBV12-4 and TRBJ2-1; D is perhaps TRBD2 (5 bases). V was clipped by 2 bases and J by 5 bases, with 7 bases between them. This CDR3 contains 13 residues. DNA of the CDR3: TGTGCCAGCAGTTTATCGCGGGACAATGAGCAGTTCTTC. It specifies CASSLSRDNEQFF.

The sample holds one count of this clone. CDR3 in amino acids: CASSANREETQYF. The CDR3, as DNA: TGTGCCAGCAGCGCCAACAGGGAAGAGACCCAGTACTTC. This chain connects TRBV7-3 to TRBJ2-5, with a weak D call TRBD1 (6 bases). Deletions cut 5 bases from V and 3 bases from J, with 10 bases between. The CDR3 extends over 13 amino acids. CDR1 SGHTA and CDR2 FQGTGA come from the germline V gene.

This clone was seen a few times. V gene TRBV4-1 combines with J gene TRBJ1-5; 7 nucleotides agree with TRBD1. CDR3 size: 16 residues. The V and J ends lost 1 base and 3 bases, in that order; junction bases with no gene match: 6. The germline gives CDR1 MGHRA, CDR2 YSYEKL. The CDR3 nucleotides are TGCGCCAGCAGCCAAGTAGGGGACAGACTCAATCAGCCCCAGCATTTT. Protein: CASSQVGDRLNQPQHF.

This chain uses TRBV14 with TRBJ1-1; weak D call: TRBD1 (5 bases). Per the germline V gene, CDR1 is SGHDN and CDR2 is FVKESK. V gave up 0 bases and J gave up 8 bases, with 10 bases separating them. The CDR3 loop spans 13 amino acids. The DNA of the CDR3 is TGTGCCAGCAGCCAAGATCTGGGGGGAGAAGCTTTCTTT. This translates into CASSQDLGGEAFF.

The V and J genes are TRBV28 and TRBJ1-4; no reliable D call. This CDR3 comprises 14 residues. The germline CDR1 and CDR2 sequences are MDHEN and SYDVKM. The V gene lost 2 bases and the J gene lost 1 base, with 5 bases spanning the gap. The CDR3 sequence is CASSLPITNEKLFF. The CDR3 nucleotides read TGTGCCAGCAGTTTACCTATAACTAATGAAAAACTGTTTTTT.

This clone was counted only a few times. The rearrangement joins TRBV28 to TRBJ1-5; D not resolved. CDR1 and CDR2 (germline): MDHEN, SYDVKM. V was cut by 5 bases and J by 7 bases, with 6 bases left in between. The CDR3 extends over 11 amino acids. The DNA of the CDR3 is TGTGCCAGCAGTGGAGAGCAGCCCCAGCATTTT. It encodes CASSGEQPQHF.

This chain links TRBV18 with TRBJ2-1, with D tentatively TRBD2 (5 bases). This CDR3 has 15 amino acids. Per the germline V gene, CDR1 is KGHSH and CDR2 is LQKENI. V was trimmed by 3 bases and J by 6 bases, leaving 15 bases between them. The CDR3 DNA reads TGTGCCAGCTCACCGTACATGACTGAGGGCAATGAGCAGTTCTTC. This codes for CASSPYMTEGNEQFF.

This clone was seen only a few times. The V and J genes are TRBV6-5 and TRBJ1-2; TRBD1 matches at 12 bases. From germline, CDR1 is MNHEY and CDR2 SVGAGI. The CDR3 runs 14 residues. The J segment lost 8 bases and the V segment lost 6 bases, leaving 7 bases of the junction unmatched. For the CDR3, the DNA is TGTGCCAGCAGGAGGGACAGGGGGCCGTTAGGCTACACCTTC. Translation gives CASRRDRGPLGYTF.

This clone was detected a few times. V usage is TRBV6-2 or TRBV6-3 and J usage is TRBJ1-1; 9 nucleotides line up with TRBD1. V gave up 5 bases and J gave up 4 bases; unmatched junction bases: 11. This CDR3 is built from 16 residues. Germline CDR1 and CDR2: MNHEY and SVGEGT. The CDR3 DNA is TGTGCCAGCAGTCGGCCCCCGGGACAGGGAGGCACTGAAGCTTTCTTT. Protein product: CASSRPPGQGGTEAFF.

The DNA of the CDR3 is TGTGCCAGCTCACGCGGACAGGGGGGCACTGAAGCTTTCTTT. Translation: CASSRGQGGTEAFF. The chain combines TRBV18 with TRBJ1-1, with 10 bases aligning to TRBD1. The germline CDR1 and CDR2 sequences are KGHSH and LQKENI. The CDR3 is made up of 14 amino acids. After removal of 4 bases from V and 4 bases from J, the junction contained 3 bases not matched to a gene.

V usage is TRBV28 and J usage is TRBJ2-5; the match to TRBD1 covers 10 bases. The CDR3 is 14 residues long. From germline, CDR1 is MDHEN and CDR2 SYDVKM. Unmatched junction bases numbered 5, after V lost 5 bases and J lost 5 bases. CDR3 bases: TGTGCCAGCAGTATGGGACAGGGGTTCGAGACCCAGTACTTC. Its protein product is CASSMGQGFETQYF.

The CDR3 protein is CASSFDKSQETQYF. The CDR3, as DNA: TGTGCCAGCAGTTTCGACAAGTCCCAAGAGACCCAGTACTTC. V usage is TRBV6-5 and J usage is TRBJ2-5; D is unresolved. Germline V lookup: CDR1 MNHEY, CDR2 SVGAGI. This CDR3 contains 14 residues. V was trimmed by 4 bases and J by 1 base, leaving 10 bases between them.

This clone was observed many times. The chain recombines TRBV12-3 or TRBV12-4 with TRBJ1-2; TRBD1 matches 10 bases. This CDR3 has 13 amino acids. V shed 6 bases and J 7 bases; nucleotides not matched to a gene: 5. The CDR3 loop reads CASSRQGASGYTF. CDR3 DNA: TGTGCCAGCAGCCGACAGGGGGCAAGTGGCTACACCTTC.